This TCR beta chain comes out of a study of OX40 agonist ivuxolimab in advanced cancers. This table comes from immunoSEQ multiplex PCR, and its TCRdb copy is limited to in-frame clones, with some not included. Among about 91,000 clones listed, around 87% were seen once. The germline CDR1 and CDR2 sequences are LNHDA and SQIVND (reference sequence). V lost 5 bases, J lost 0 bases, and 3 bases stayed unmatched. CDR3 length: 14 residues. The sequence was collected from an adult with an advanced solid tumor such as melanoma, head and neck, liver or kidney cancer. The J gene is TRBJ1-1, the V gene TRBV19; TRBD1 matches 7 bases. The sample was CD4+ or CD8+ T cells sorted from blood, taken in a trial of the OX40 agonist ivuxolimab. CDR3 in DNA: TGTGCCAGTAGTTGGGACAGAATGAACACTGAAGCTTTCTTT. It encodes CASSWDRMNTEAFF.